A selection of T cell receptor beta chains follows, all from one sample in a study of long-term antiretroviral therapy in people with HIV. This table comes from immunoSEQ multiplex PCR, and its TCRdb copy is limited to in-frame clones, with some not included. The sample lists about 11,000 clones, under 80% seen once, with 15% to 20% in the top ten. Sequences were derived from unsorted PBMCs, sampled at the start of antiretroviral therapy, before treatment. The source of these receptors is a man aged 30 to 45 with HIV. CDR3s include the opening cysteine and the closing phenylalanine or tryptophan. The order of the fields is CDR3 length, J gene, V gene, clone size, D gene, CDR3 DNA, CDR3 protein. A D gene is named only where the DNA matches it firmly. Where a row states a size, it is once, few, many or the class of an expanded clone; other rows omit it.

>16|TRBJ1-5|TRBV29-1|NA|NA
TGCAGCGTTGAACCCCTACGGTCTTATAGCAATCAGCCCCAGCATTTT
CSVEPLRSYSNQPQHF
>12|TRBJ2-5|TRBV29-1|once|TRBD1
TGCAGCGCCATCCGGGACAGTGGGACCCAGTACTTC
CSAIRDSGTQYF
>16|TRBJ1-1|TRBV27|NA|TRBD1
TGTGCCAGCAGTTTATCGAATAGGCAGGGGGCGGAGAAAGCTTTCTTT
CASSLSNRQGAEKAFF
>16|TRBJ1-5|TRBV5-5|NA|TRBD1
TGTGCCAGCAGCCCGTCGACAGGGGGATCGCATCAGCCCCAGCATTTT
CASSPSTGGSHQPQHF
>15|TRBJ2-7|TRBV19|NA|TRBD2
TGTGCCAGTAGTGGTATAGCGGGGGCTTTCTACGAGCAGTACTTC
CASSGIAGAFYEQYF
>13|TRBJ2-7|TRBV10-1|NA|NA
TGCGCCAGCAGTGTGGGGACGGATTACGAGCAGTACTTC
CASSVGTDYEQYF
>19|TRBJ2-1|TRBV7-9|NA|TRBD2
TGTGCCAGCAGCTTCGGCCCCCGCACCCAAGCGGGAGGGGGCGATGAGCAGTTCTTC
CASSFGPRTQAGGGDEQFF
>14|TRBJ2-1|TRBV6-5|NA|TRBD2
TGTGCCAGCAGTTATGTAGCGGGAGAGAATGAGCAGTTCTTC
CASSYVAGENEQFF
>15|TRBJ2-1|TRBV5-6|NA|TRBD2
TGTGCCAGCAGCGGGGGACTAGCGTTTATCAATGAGCAGTTCTTC
CASSGGLAFINEQFF
>13|TRBJ2-5|TRBV2|NA|NA
TGTGCCAGCTCATGGGGGGACGTAGAGACCCAGTACTTC
CASSWGDVETQYF
>11|TRBJ1-2|TRBV29-1|NA|TRBD1
TGCAGCGTCGTACAGGGGGATGGCTACACCTTC
CSVVQGDGYTF
>21|TRBJ1-1|TRBV21-1|NA|NA
TGTGCCAGCAGCAGCTACAGGGGCAGTTGCCTGGGGTTCCCGCCGAACACTGAAGCTTTCTTT
CASSSYRGSCLGFPPNTEAFF
>14|TRBJ1-2|TRBV5-4|NA|NA
TGTGCCAGCAGCACTGAAAGGAGGGAATCCGGCTACACCTTC
CASSTERRESGYTF
>15|TRBJ2-7|TRBV6-5|NA|TRBD2
TGTGCCAGCGGTTTTTGGCGGGAGGGCCGGAACGAGCAGTACTTC
CASGFWREGRNEQYF
>12|TRBJ1-1|TRBV7-9|few|NA
TGTGCCAGCAGCTCCGGACTGCTTGAAGCTTTCTTT
CASSSGLLEAFF
>13|TRBJ1-1|TRBV27|few|NA
TGTGCCAGCAGATCAGGGGAATGGACTGAAGCTTTCTTT
CASRSGEWTEAFF
>12|TRBJ2-5|TRBV7-8|NA|NA
TGTGCCAGCAGCCCCAAGTGGGAGACCCAGTACTTC
CASSPKWETQYF
>15|TRBJ2-7|TRBV6-1|NA|TRBD1
TGTGCCAGCAGCGGTCCGGGACAGAATCTTTACGAGCAGTACTTC
CASSGPGQNLYEQYF
>13|TRBJ1-1|TRBV4-1|NA|NA
TGCGCCAGCAGCCAAGGAGTGAACACTGAAGCTTTCTTT
CASSQGVNTEAFF
>14|TRBJ2-7|TRBV6-5|NA|NA
TGTGCCAGCAGTTTCGCGGCAGACTCCTACGAGCAGTACTTC
CASSFAADSYEQYF
>14|TRBJ2-7|TRBV29-1|few|TRBD1
TGCAGCGTCACACCGGACAGGGTTCCCTACGAGCAGTACTTC
CSVTPDRVPYEQYF
>16|TRBJ2-7|TRBV6-5|NA|TRBD1
TGTGCCAGCAGTTACTCGAGCTGGACAGGGGGTTACGAGCAGTACTTC
CASSYSSWTGGYEQYF
>14|TRBJ2-7|TRBV6-5|NA|TRBD2
TGTGCCAGCAGGAGTAGCGGGGGGCCCTACGAGCAGTACTTC
CASRSSGGPYEQYF
>13|TRBJ2-7|TRBV27|NA|NA
TGTGCCAGCAGGACCGGGAAAGAATACGAGCAGTACTTC
CASRTGKEYEQYF
>15|TRBJ2-7|TRBV5-4|NA|TRBD2
TGTGCCAGCGCGGGACTAGCGGGAAGGGGAGACGAGCAGTACTTC
CASAGLAGRGDEQYF